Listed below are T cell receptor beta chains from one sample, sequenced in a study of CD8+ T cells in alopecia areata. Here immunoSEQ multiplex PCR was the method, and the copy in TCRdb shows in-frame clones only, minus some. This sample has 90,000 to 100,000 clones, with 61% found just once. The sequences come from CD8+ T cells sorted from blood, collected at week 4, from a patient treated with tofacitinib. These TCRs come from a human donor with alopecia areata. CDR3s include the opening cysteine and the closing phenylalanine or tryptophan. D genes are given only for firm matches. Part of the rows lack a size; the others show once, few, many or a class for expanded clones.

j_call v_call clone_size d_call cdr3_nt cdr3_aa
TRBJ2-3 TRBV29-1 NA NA TGCAGCGTTGCGGCCTCGCCCACATTCGGGGATACGCAGTATTTT CSVAASPTFGDTQYF
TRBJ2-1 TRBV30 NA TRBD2 TGTGCCTGGAGTGTTAGCGGGAGTCAGGATGAGCAGTTCTTC CAWSVSGSQDEQFF
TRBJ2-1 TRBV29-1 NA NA TGCAGCGTTGACCCTATGGGGAATGAGCAGTTCTTC CSVDPMGNEQFF
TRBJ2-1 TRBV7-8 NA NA TGTGCCAGCAGCTTAGATGGGGGAGCGGGCGATGAGCAGTTCTTC CASSLDGGAGDEQFF
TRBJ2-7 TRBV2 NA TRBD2 TGTGCCAGCAGTGGTCCAGCTTCGGGGGGGCCCTACGAGCAGTACTTC CASSGPASGGPYEQYF
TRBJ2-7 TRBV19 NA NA TGTGCCAGTAGTAACCAGATCTCCTACGAGCAGTACTTC CASSNQISYEQYF
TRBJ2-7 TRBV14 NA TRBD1 TGTGCCAGCAGCCAAGATTGGGACAGGGACCGCGAGCAGTACTTC CASSQDWDRDREQYF
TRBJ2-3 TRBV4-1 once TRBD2 TGCGCCAGCAGCAGCCCCGCGGGACTAGGGCGCGCCGGCACAGATACGCAGTATTTT CASSSPAGLGRAGTDTQYF
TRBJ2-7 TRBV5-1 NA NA TGCGCCAGCAGCATCGAAAATTCCGGGCCAGTCCCCCACGAGCAGTACTTC CASSIENSGPVPHEQYF
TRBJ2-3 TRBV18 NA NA TGTGCCAGCTCACCAGGGACAGATACGCAGTATTTT CASSPGTDTQYF
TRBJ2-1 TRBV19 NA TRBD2 TGTGCCAGTAGTGTCGGCGGGAGCTCCTACAATGAGCAGTTCTTC CASSVGGSSYNEQFF